This T cell receptor (beta chain) was recorded in a study of shared clonotypes between healthy human individuals. On the study more broadly: Plates per donor: three CD4 naive, three CD4 memory, two CD8 naive, one CD8 memory. Overall study results and limits: Having only a few donors restricted how much genetic and exposure-history diversity was captured. Non-shared clonotypes showed lower generation probabilities than clonotypes common to all four donors.

Using immunoSEQ multiplex PCR, the repertoire was profiled, and TCRdb retains in-frame clones only, with some absent. The sample consists of hundreds of thousands of clones, roughly 72% of them appearing once. CDR1 MDHEN and CDR2 SYDVKM come from the germline V gene. The CDR3 is 18 amino acids. The ends were cut back, 10 bases at V and 7 bases at J, with 32 bases in the middle. Splitting of CD4+ cells produced CD45RA+ naive and CD45RA-negative memory subsets. In the case of this clone: Its antigen is still unknown.

This TCR was recovered from a woman aged 25 to 39 in good health. The chain carries TRBV28 and TRBJ2-1; tentative D call: TRBD2 (5 bases). Sequenced input: memory CD4+ T cells sorted from blood. Regarding subset: CD45RA-negative fraction. The CDR3 here is CATHPSSIGVRQYNEQFF. The DNA of the CDR3 is TGTGCCACCCACCCGTCCTCAATCGGGGTTCGTCAGTATAATGAGCAGTTCTTC.